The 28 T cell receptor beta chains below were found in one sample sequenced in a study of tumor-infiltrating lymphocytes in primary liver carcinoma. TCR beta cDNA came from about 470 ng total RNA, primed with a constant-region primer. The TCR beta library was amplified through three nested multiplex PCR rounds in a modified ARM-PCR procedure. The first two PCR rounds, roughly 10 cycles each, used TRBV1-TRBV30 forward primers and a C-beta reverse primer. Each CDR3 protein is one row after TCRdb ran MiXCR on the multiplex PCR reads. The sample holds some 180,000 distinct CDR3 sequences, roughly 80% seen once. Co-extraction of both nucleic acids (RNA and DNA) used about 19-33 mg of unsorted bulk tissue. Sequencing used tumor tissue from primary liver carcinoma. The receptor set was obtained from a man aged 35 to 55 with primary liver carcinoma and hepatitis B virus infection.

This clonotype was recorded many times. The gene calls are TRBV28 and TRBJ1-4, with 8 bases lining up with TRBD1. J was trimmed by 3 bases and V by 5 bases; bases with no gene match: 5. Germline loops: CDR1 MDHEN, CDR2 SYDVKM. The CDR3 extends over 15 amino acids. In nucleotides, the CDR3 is TGTGCCAGCAGTCTCGGACAGGGCGCTAATGAAAAACTGTTTTTT. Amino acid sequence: CASSLGQGANEKLFF. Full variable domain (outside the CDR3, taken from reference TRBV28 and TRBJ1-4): DVKVTQSSRYLVKRTGEKVFLECVQDMDHENMFWYRQDPGLGLRLIYFSYDVKMKEKGDIPEGYSVSREKKERFSLILESASTNQTSMYLCASSLGQGANEKLFFGSGTQLSVL.

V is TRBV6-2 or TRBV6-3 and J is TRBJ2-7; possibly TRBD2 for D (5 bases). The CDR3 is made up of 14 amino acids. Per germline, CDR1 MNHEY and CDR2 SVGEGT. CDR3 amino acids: CPTSYMVGAYEQYF. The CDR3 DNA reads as TGTCCCACCAGTTATATGGTGGGAGCCTACGAGCAGTACTTC.

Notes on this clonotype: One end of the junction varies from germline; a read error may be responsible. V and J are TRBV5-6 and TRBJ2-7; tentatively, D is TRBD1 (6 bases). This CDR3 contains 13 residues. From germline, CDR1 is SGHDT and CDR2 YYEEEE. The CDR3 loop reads CASSSWGPYELYF. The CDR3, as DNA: TGTGCCAGCAGCTCCTGGGGGCCATACGAGCTGTACTTC.

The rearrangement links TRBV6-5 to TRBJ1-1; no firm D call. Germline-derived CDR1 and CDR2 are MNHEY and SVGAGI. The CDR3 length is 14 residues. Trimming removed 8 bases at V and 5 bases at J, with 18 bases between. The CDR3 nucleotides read TGTGCCAGCGGCAACAGAGGGCGAGGGACTGAAGCTTTCTTT. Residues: CASGNRGRGTEAFF.

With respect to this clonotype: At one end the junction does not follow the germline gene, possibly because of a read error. The CDR3 coding sequence is TGCTGCGTTGAAGGAGGGGGCGACCAGTACTTC. Protein: CCVEGGGDQYF. V is TRBV29-1 and J is TRBJ2-7; D possibly corresponds to TRBD1 (7 bases). From germline, CDR1 is SQVTM and CDR2 ANQGSEA. This CDR3 has 11 amino acids.

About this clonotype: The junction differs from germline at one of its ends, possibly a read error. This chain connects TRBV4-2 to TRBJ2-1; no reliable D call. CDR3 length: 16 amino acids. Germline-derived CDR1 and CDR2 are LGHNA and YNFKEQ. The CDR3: CASIQDRTGSYNEQFF. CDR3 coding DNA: TGCGCCAGCATCCAAGATCGGACGGGCTCCTACAATGAGCAGTTCTTC.

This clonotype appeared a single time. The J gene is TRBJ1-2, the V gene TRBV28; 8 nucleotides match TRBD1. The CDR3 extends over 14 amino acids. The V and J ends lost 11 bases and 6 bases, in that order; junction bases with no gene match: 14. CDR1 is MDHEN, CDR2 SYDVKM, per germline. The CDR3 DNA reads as TGTGCCTGCAACTATACAGGGGGTGTTAATGGCTACACCTTC. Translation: CACNYTGGVNGYTF.

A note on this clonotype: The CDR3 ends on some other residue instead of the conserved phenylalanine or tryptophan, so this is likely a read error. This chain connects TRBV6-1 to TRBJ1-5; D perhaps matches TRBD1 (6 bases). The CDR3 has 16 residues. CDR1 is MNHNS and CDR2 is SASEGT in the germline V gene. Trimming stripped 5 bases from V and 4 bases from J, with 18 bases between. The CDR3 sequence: CASSPQGQTLNQPQHY. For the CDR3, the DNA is TGTGCCAGCAGTCCGCAGGGGCAGACCCTAAATCAGCCCCAGCATTAT.

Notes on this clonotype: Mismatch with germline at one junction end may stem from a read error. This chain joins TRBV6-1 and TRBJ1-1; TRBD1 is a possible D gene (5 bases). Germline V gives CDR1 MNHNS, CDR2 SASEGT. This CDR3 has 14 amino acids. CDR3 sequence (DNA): TGTGTCAGCAGTGAGGCCTCGAGGGGCACTGAAGCTTTCTTT. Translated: CVSSEASRGTEAFF.

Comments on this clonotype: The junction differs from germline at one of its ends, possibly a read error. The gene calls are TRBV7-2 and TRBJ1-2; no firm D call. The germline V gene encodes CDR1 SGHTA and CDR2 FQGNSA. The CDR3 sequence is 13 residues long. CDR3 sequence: CASSLQLDYGFTF. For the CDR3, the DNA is TGTGCCAGCAGCCTACAGTTAGACTATGGCTTCACCTTC.

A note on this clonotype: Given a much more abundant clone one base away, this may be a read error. The CDR3 sequence is CASTGPNSPLHF. DNA of the CDR3: TGTGCCAGCACCGGTCCCAATTCACCCCTCCACTTT. J is TRBJ1-6 and V is TRBV7-9; D remains ambiguous. The CDR3 is 12 residues long. Trimming stripped 7 bases from V and 7 bases from J, with 8 bases between. Germline lookup yields CDR1 SEHNR and CDR2 FQNEAQ (reference sequence).

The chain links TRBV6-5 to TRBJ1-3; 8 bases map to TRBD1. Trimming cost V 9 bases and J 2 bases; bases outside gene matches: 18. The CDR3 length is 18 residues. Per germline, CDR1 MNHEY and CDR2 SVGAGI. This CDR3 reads CASSHCPRTGIAGNTIYF. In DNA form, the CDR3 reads TGTGCCAGTAGTCACTGTCCGAGGACAGGGATCGCTGGAAACACCATATATTTT.

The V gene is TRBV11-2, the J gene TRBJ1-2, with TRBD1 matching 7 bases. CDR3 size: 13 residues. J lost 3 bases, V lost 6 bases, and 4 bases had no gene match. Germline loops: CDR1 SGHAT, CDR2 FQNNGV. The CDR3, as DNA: TGTGCCAGCAGTTTTGACAGGGACTATGGCTACACCTTC. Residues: CASSFDRDYGYTF.

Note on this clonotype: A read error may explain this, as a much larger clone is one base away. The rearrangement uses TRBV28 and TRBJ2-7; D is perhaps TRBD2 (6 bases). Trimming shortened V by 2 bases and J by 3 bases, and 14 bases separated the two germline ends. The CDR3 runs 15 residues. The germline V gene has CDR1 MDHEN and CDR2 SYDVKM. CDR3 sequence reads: CASSLIGSGFYEQYF. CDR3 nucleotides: TGTGCCAGCAGTTTAATCGGTAGCGGTTTCTACGAGCAGTACTTC.

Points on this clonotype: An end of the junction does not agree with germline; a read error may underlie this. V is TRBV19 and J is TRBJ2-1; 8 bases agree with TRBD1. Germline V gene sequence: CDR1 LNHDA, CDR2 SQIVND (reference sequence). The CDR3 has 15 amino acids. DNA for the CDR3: TGTGTCAGTAGTATCGGGCAGGACAGGGTGCAAGAGCAGTTCTTC. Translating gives CVSSIGQDRVQEQFF.

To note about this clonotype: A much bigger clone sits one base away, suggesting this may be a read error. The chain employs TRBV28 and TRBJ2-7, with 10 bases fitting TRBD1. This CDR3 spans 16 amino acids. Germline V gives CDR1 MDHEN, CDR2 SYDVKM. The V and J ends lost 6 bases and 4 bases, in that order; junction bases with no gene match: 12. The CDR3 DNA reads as TGTGCCAGCAGCCCTTTCGGGACAGGGGACCCTTACGAGCAGTACTTC. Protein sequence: CASSPFGTGDPYEQYF.

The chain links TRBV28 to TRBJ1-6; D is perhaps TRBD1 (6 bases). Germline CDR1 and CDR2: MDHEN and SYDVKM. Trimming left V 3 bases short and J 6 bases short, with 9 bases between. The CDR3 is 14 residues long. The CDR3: CASSLTGLNSPLHF. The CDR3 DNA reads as TGTGCCAGCAGTTTGACAGGCCTTAATTCACCCCTCCACTTT.

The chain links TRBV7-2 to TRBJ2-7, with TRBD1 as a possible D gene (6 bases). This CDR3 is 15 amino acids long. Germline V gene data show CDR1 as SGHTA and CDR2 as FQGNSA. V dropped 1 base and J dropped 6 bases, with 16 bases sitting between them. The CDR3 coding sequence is TGTGCCAGCAGCTTAGATAACAGGGTAGTATGCGAGCAGTACTTC. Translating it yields CASSLDNRVVCEQYF.

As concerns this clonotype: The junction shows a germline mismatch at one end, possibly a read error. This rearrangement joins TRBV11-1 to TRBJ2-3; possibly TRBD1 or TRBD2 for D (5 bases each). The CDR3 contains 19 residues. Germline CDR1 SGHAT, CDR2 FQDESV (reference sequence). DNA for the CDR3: TGTGCCAGCAACTCTGGGGGAAGCTCTGTTGGAGCCTGCACAGATACTCAGTATTTT. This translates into CASNSGGSSVGACTDTQYF.

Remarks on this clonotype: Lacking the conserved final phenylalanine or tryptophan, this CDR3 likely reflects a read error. The CDR3 region has the DNA TGTGCCAGCAGCCAAGTTGAGGGTGGTAGCGGGGGGACAGATACACAGTATTGT. It translates to CASSQVEGGSGGTDTQYC. This chain joins TRBV4-2 and TRBJ2-3; TRBD2 matches 10 bases. CDR3 length equals 18 residues. Germline CDR1 LGHNA, CDR2 YNFKEQ.

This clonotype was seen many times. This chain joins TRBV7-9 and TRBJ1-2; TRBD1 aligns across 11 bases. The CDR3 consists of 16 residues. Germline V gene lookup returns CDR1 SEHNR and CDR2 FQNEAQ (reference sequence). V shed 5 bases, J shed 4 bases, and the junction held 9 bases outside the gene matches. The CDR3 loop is CASSPGPGQGGYGYTF. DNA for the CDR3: TGTGCCAGCAGCCCAGGGCCGGGACAGGGGGGCTATGGCTACACCTTC.

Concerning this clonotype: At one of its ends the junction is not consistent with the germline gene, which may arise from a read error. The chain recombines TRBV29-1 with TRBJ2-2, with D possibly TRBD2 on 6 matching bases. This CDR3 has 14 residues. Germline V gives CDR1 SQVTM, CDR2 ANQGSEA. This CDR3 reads CSVLGQGLTGELFF. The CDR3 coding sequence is TGCAGCGTCCTCGGTCAGGGACTCACCGGGGAACTGTTTTTT.

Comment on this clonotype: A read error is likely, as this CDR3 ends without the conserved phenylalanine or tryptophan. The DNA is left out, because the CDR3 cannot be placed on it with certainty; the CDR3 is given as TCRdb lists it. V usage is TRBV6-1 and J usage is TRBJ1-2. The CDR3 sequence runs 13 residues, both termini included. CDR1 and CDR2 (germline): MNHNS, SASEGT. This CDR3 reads CDSSEVPNYGYII.

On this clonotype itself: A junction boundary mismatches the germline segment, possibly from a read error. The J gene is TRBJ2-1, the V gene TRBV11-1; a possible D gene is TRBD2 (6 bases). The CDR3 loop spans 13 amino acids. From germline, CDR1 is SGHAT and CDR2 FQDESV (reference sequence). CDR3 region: CTSILALGGRQFF. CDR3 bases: TGTACCAGCATCTTAGCCCTCGGAGGGCGGCAGTTCTTC.

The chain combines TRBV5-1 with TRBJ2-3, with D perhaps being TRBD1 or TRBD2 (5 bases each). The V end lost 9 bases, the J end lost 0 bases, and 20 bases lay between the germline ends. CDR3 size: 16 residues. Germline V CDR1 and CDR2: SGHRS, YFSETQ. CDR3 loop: CANSLGPDWSTDTQYF. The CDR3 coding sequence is TGCGCCAACAGTTTGGGACCAGACTGGAGCACAGATACGCAGTATTTT.

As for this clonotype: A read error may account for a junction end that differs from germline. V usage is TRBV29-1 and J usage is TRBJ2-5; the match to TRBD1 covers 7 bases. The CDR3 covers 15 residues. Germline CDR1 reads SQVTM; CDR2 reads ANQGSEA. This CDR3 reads CSVEADRWRAQTHYF. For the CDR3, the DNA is TGCAGCGTTGAAGCGGACAGGTGGCGAGCACAGACCCACTACTTC.

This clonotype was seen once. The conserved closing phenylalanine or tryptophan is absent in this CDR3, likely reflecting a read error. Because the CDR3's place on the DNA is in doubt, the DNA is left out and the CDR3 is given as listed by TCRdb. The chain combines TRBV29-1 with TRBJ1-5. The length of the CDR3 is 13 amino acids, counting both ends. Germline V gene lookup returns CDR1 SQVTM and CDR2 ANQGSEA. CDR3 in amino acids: CSVVGQSNQSQQC.

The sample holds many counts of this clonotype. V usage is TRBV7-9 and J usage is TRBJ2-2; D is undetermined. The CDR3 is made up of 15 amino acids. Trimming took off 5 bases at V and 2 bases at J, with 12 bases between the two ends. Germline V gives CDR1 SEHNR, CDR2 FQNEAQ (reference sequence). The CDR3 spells CASSRWFANTGELFF. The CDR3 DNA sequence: TGTGCCAGCAGCCGGTGGTTTGCAAACACCGGGGAGCTGTTTTTT.